This T cell receptor (beta chain) was found in a study of blood T cell repertoires in COVID-19. Overall study: Sources were T cells, B-cell-depleted T cells, or PBMCs; the material itself was cDNA or gDNA.

CDR1 and CDR2 from the germline V gene are MNHEY and SMNVEV (reference sequence). CDR3 length: 14 amino acids. The trim removed 4 bases at V and 7 bases at J, leaving 3 bases unmatched. Each participant's cohort was designated according to participant-reported clinical history. For recovered donors of Cohort 3, there were two negative PCRs, clearance, or symptom resolution. Only in-frame clones appear in the TCRdb table, and some are missing; sequencing was by immunoSEQ multiplex PCR. The sample holds 430,000 or so clones, 88% seen once. This clonotype was obtained from a woman aged 40 to 50 who had recovered from COVID-19. This chain uses TRBV27 with TRBJ2-1, with TRBD1 matching 11 bases. Sequenced input: PBMCs or T cells enriched from blood (not recorded which). In DNA form, the CDR3 reads TGTGCCAGCAGTTGGGACAGGGGGTGGAATGAGCAGTTCTTC. This sequence encodes CASSWDRGWNEQFF.